In its sample, the clone carrying this T cell receptor beta chain was seen once. Clones were sequenced by immunoSEQ multiplex PCR, and TCRdb holds only the in-frame ones, with some missing. The profile shows under 75,000 clones, 80% to 95% of them singletons. The CDR3 loop spans 15 amino acids. CDR1 is SGHAT, CDR2 FQNNGV, per germline. V was cut by 3 bases and J by 1 base, with 12 bases left in between. This entry is derived from a study of T cell changes during pregnancy in multiple sclerosis. The V gene is TRBV11-2, the J gene TRBJ1-1; D gene unclear. The input for sequencing was CD4+ T cells from peripheral blood mononuclear cells, taken after pregnancy. This sequence was found in a female donor with multiple sclerosis, enrolled in a pregnancy study. The CDR3 DNA reads as TGTGCCAGCAGCTTGACTGGGTCGGAGAACACTGAAGCTTTCTTT. This translates into CASSLTGSENTEAFF.